One TCR beta chain is described in this entry. This clone was recorded once. What this receptor recognizes is not known. No quality values exist for individual bases; no much larger clone is one base distant. The sample is drawn from a study of blood T cell repertoires in COVID-19 (dated by TCRdb to about 2020). In the study overall: Samples from collaborators originated in the United States, Italy and Spain and spanned both the acute and convalescent phases of COVID-19. The repertoires were released in a freely available public database intended as a resource for research on the immune response to SARS-CoV-2. Subjects who had been exposed to COVID-19, were actively infected with it, or had recovered from it provided the deeply sampled blood TCRbeta repertoires that made up the dataset. The sample metadata nearly always contained a de-identified subject ID, COVID-19 status, age in years and sex. The material from the prospective study consisted of cDNA or gDNA derived from T cells, B-cell-depleted T cells, or PBMCs. The samples were drawn from two sources: the first 160 participants of the ongoing ImmuneRACE study, and 1,000 to 1,500 subjects contributed by 6 global collaborators. Where available, HLA class I and class II types were taken from metadata supplied by the sample provider and were not determined by assay-based typing.

The collaborating institutions used their own protocols to collect whole blood in K2EDTA tubes. For TCRbeta analysis, collaborator samples were shipped as frozen whole blood, as isolated PBMCs, or as DNA extracted from either sample type. On the study overall, not on this receptor specifically: Clinical and demographic metadata were provided uncurated, with the amount varying by source and participant.

Ends trimmed: V by 6 bases, J by 7 bases; bases unmatched to a gene: 10. The germline V gene gives CDR1 as MNHEY and CDR2 as SVGAGI. The CDR3 spans 14 residues, from the cysteine through the phenylalanine. This entry keeps only the CDR3 DNA: 42 bases, framed from base 1. TCRbeta CDR3 regions were amplified from genomic DNA by means of the immunoSEQ Assay, a bias-controlled multiplex PCR. As for how the authors treated the data: The number of nucleated cells in each sample was estimated from the amplification of reference gene primers within the assay. Sequence reads were collapsed and filtered to measure the absolute abundance of every unique TCRbeta CDR3 rearrangement. For each sample, productive Simpson clonality was calculated as the square root of Simpson's diversity index across productive rearrangements. The source is immuneACCESS, and TCRdb retained only in-frame sequences with V and J called. Part of the clones is not carried over; for the studies checked, unresolved V genes explain less than half of this, and the remainder is unexplained. The V and J calls and the clone size are those of that table, but D and trimming were determined from the DNA. A total of roughly 410,000 clones appear in this sample, roughly 90% of them only once. Of the sample, around 1.2% falls within the top ten clones.

This sequence originates from a man aged 40-50 years with acute or convalescent COVID-19. The chain uses TRBV6-5 and TRBJ2-7; 9 nucleotides in the junction match TRBD1. The sequencing sample was made of peripheral blood. The CDR3 protein is CASRNPGTGFEQYF. In nucleotides, the sequence is TGTGCCAGCAGAAATCCCGGGACAGGGTTTGAGCAGTACTTC.